This entry features one T cell receptor beta chain sequence. This sample is drawn from a study of blood T cells in healthy people across ages. Next came a second PCR, run for about 7 to 12 cycles, which used a sample-barcoded 5' primer along with a J-beta primer mix. TCRdb itself ran the 5' RACE reads through MiXCR, one entry per CDR3 protein. The repertoire holds about 640,000 distinct CDR3 sequences, with roughly 53% as singletons. Trimming at V came to 3 bases and at J to 11 bases, leaving 12 bases not matched to a gene. Germline V lookup: CDR1 MDHEN, CDR2 SYDVKM. The CDR3 is 15 amino acids. The sequence was obtained from a man in his fifties or sixties in good health. Sequencing was done on a sample of blood. This chain connects TRBV28 to TRBJ2-5; 10 bases map to TRBD2. In DNA form, the CDR3 reads TGTGCCAGCAGTTTGGCTAGCGGGGGAGTGAGAGAGCAGTACTTC. The encoded protein is CASSLASGGVREQYF.